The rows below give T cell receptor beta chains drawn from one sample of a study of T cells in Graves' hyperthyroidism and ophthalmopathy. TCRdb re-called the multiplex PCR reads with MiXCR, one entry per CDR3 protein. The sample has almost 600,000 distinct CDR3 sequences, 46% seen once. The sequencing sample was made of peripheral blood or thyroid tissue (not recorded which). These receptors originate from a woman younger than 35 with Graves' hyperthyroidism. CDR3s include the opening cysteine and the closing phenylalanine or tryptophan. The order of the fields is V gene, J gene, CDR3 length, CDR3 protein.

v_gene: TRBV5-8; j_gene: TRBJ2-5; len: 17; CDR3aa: CASSLFSWREDQETQYF
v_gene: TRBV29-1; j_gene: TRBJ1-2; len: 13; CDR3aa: CSVESGRGYGYTF
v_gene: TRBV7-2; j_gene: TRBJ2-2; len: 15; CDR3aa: CASSLRARDTGELFF
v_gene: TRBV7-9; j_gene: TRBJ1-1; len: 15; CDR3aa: CASSTPTGRNTEAFF
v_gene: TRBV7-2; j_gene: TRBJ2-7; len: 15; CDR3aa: CASSLWGGGSYEQYF
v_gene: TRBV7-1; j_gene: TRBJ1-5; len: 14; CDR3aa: CASSSGRSQETQHF
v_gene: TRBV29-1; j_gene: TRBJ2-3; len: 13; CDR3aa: CSVVLSAKDTQYF
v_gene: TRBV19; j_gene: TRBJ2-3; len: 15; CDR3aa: CASSINVDRTDTQYF
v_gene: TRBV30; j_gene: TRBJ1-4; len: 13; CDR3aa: CAWSRATNEKLFF
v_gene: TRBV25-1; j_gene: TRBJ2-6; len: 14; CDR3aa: CASRTGDGANVLTF
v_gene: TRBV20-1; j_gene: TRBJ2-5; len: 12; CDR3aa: CSAMDTWETQYF
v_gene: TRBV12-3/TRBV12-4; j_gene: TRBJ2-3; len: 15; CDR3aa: CASSPLAGEVDTQYF
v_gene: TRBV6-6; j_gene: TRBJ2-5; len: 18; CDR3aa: CASSYGGWERTSVKTQYF
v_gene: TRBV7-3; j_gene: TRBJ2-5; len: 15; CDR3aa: CASSLTRSLSETQYF
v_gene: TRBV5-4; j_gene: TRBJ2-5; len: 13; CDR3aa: CASKTGGEETQYF
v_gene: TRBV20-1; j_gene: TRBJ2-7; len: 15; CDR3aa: CSARKSASGAYEQYF
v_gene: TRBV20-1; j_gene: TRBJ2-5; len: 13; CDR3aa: CSAREPRAGTQYF
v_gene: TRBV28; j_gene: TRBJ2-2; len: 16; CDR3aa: CASSPLWRAYTGELFF
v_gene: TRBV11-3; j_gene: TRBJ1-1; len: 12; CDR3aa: CASSPPSTEAFF
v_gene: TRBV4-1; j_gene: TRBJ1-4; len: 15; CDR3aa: CASSHPGTTNEKLFF
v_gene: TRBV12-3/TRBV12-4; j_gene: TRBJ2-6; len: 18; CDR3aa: CASSEVGVRASGANVLTF
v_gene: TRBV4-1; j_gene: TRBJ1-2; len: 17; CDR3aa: CASSQDLGAEGAGGYTF
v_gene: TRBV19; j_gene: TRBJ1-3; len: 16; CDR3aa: CASSVTGSGYGYTIYF